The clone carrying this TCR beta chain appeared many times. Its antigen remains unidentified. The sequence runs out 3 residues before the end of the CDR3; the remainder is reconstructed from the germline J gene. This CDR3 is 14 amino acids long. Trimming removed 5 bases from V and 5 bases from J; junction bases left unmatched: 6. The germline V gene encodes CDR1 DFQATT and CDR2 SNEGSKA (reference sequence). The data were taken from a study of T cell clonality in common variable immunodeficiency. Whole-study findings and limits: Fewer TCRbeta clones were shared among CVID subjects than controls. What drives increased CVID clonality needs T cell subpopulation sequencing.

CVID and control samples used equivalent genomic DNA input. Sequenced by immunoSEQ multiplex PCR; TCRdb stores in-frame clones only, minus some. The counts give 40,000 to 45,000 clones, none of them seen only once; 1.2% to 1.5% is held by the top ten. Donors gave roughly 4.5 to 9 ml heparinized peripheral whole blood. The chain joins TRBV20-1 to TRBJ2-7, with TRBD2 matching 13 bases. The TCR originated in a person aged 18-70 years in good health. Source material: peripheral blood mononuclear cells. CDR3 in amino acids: CSAWTSGSVNEQYF. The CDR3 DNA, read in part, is TGCAGTGCTTGGACTAGCGGGAGTGTCAACGAG.